Shown below are 29 T cell receptor beta chains from a single sample sequenced in a study of T-cell reconstitution after alpha-beta-depleted transplantation in children. For TCRbeta, the library was prepared with unique molecular identifiers. A single record per CDR3 protein comes from TCRdb applying MiXCR to the PCR reads. The repertoire consists of about 440,000 distinct CDR3 sequences, with 43% occurring once and the leading ten covering approximately 30%. The sample consisted of PBMCs, taken before TCRalphabeta/CD19-depleted stem cell transplant. These receptors originate from a girl aged 2-10 years with aplastic anemia, due to receive a stem cell transplant.

The rearrangement joins TRBV25-1 to TRBJ2-1; 8 nucleotides agree with TRBD2. CDR3 length: 15 amino acids. The ends lost 4 bases at V and 6 bases at J; junction bases unmatched: 8. Germline CDR1 is MGHDK and CDR2 is SYGVNS. The CDR3 region is CASSAPAGAGNEQFF. The DNA for the CDR3 is TGTGCCAGCAGTGCCCCAGCGGGAGCGGGCAATGAGCAGTTCTTC.

The rearrangement uses TRBV6-4 and TRBJ2-4; 8 positions agree with TRBD1. The junction had 7 bases not matched to a gene; V was cut back by 2 bases and J by 10 bases. The CDR3 contains 14 residues. Germline V gene lookup returns CDR1 MRHNA and CDR2 SNTAGT. The CDR3 region is CASSDPDRAEIQYF. CDR3 coding DNA: TGTGCCAGCAGTGACCCGGACAGGGCTGAGATTCAGTACTTC.

The chain couples TRBV5-5 to TRBJ2-3, with a possible D match to TRBD2 (5 bases). V was pared by 1 base and J by 0 bases, with 18 bases between. The CDR3 length is 18 residues. Per the germline V gene, CDR1 is SGHKS and CDR2 is YYEKEE (reference sequence). CDR3 residues: CASSLREPQRHSTDTQYF. Written as DNA, the CDR3 is TGTGCCAGCAGCTTGCGGGAACCCCAACGCCATAGCACAGATACGCAGTATTTT.

The genes are TRBV20-1 and TRBJ2-3, with D perhaps TRBD2 (5 bases). This CDR3 region has 12 residues. Between the trimmed V and J ends, which lost 6 bases and 4 bases, there was a span of 11 bases. CDR1 and CDR2 (germline): DFQATT, SNEGSKA (reference sequence). The CDR3 here is CSANRGSDTQYF. The CDR3 coding sequence is TGCAGTGCAAATAGAGGGTCAGATACGCAGTATTTT.

Notes on this clonotype: The junction and the germline gene differ at one end; a read error may be behind it. The CDR3 here is CSTRAAPGTEAFF. CDR3 nucleotides: TGCAGTACTAGAGCAGCACCGGGCACTGAAGCTTTCTTT. The chain joins TRBV20-1 to TRBJ1-1; D uncertain. The CDR3 runs 13 residues. CDR1 and CDR2 (germline): DFQATT, SNEGSKA (reference sequence).

The J gene is TRBJ1-1, the V gene TRBV20-1; D might be TRBD1 (6 bases). The CDR3 totals 15 residues. V was clipped by 6 bases and J by 0 bases, with 17 bases between them. Germline V gene data show CDR1 as DFQATT and CDR2 as SNEGSKA (reference sequence). The CDR3 coding sequence is TGCAGTGCCCACCGGGGGCCAGGTTTGAACACTGAAGCTTTCTTT. Protein product: CSAHRGPGLNTEAFF.

The chain recombines TRBV20-1 with TRBJ2-7; D remains unclear. The CDR3 covers 13 residues. Germline V lookup: CDR1 DFQATT, CDR2 SNEGSKA (reference sequence). The V and J ends lost 3 bases and 5 bases respectively, with 14 bases between them. As DNA, the CDR3 is TGCAGTGCTAGGGGTTCCAAGTGGCACGAGCAGTACTTC. Protein: CSARGSKWHEQYF.

V is TRBV6-1 and J is TRBJ2-7; possible D gene TRBD2, 5 bases. Germline V gives CDR1 MNHNS, CDR2 SASEGT. V lost 5 bases and J 0 bases, leaving 11 bases between the germline ends. The CDR3 contains 14 residues. The CDR3 DNA reads TGTGCCAGCAGTAAGGTGGGGAGCTCCTACGAGCAGTACTTC. Translation gives CASSKVGSSYEQYF.

A remark on this clonotype: A much bigger clone sits one base away, suggesting this may be a read error. This likely comes from a read error, as the CDR3 has no conserved phenylalanine or tryptophan at its end. The CDR3 here is CASSGGGEQYL. The CDR3, as DNA: TGTGCCAGCAGCGGAGGGGGCGAGCAGTACCTC. The chain links TRBV9 to TRBJ2-7, with D possibly being TRBD1 (6 bases). The length of the CDR3 is 11 residues. Per germline, CDR1 SGDLS and CDR2 YYNGEE. Trimming cost V 3 bases and J 6 bases, with 7 bases left between them.

This clonotype showed up many times. This chain connects TRBV28 to TRBJ2-5; no firm D call. CDR3 length: 12 amino acids. Germline loops: CDR1 MDHEN, CDR2 SYDVKM. The germline V and J ends were trimmed by 6 bases and 7 bases, with 12 bases remaining between them. The CDR3 is CASSLGSVTQYF. In DNA form, the CDR3 reads TGTGCCAGCAGCCTTGGGTCGGTGACCCAGTACTTC.

The CDR3 nucleotides are TGTGCCAGCAGCCAAGCTTCGTCCTACAGCGGAGCTTACAATGAGCAGTTCTTC. This codes for CASSQASSYSGAYNEQFF. The gene calls are TRBV4-2 and TRBJ2-1; a weak D match, TRBD2 (5 bases). There are 18 residues in the CDR3. Germline V lookup: CDR1 LGHNA, CDR2 YNFKEQ. Trimming left V 1 base short and J 4 bases short, with 20 bases between.

The gene calls are TRBV5-2 and TRBJ2-7; no check of the table's D call, TRBD2, against the DNA was made. TRBV5-2 represents a pseudogene. This CDR3 comprises 16 residues. Here the CDR3 reads CAMGPSLGFATYEQYF. The DNA for the CDR3 is TGTGCCATGGGCCCCTCGCTCGGCTTCGCCACCTACGAGCAGTACTTC.

The chain combines TRBV12-5 with TRBJ2-1; no reliable D call. The CDR3 consists of 13 residues. In germline, CDR1 is LGHNT, CDR2 FRNRAP. Deletions cut 1 base from V and 3 bases from J, with 4 bases between. CDR3 sequence: CASGLEDYNEQFF. The CDR3 nucleotides read TGTGCTAGTGGTTTGGAAGACTACAATGAGCAGTTCTTC.

The J gene is TRBJ1-2, the V gene TRBV15, with D tentatively TRBD1 (6 bases). The CDR3 sequence is 15 residues long. Trimming took 8 bases from V and 6 from J, leaving 22 bases between them. CDR1 LNHNV and CDR2 YYDKDF come from the germline V gene (reference sequence). The CDR3 sequence: CATAEQGLASNGYTF. The CDR3 DNA reads as TGTGCCACCGCAGAACAGGGCTTGGCGTCGAATGGCTACACCTTC. Variable domain in full (rest from reference TRBV15 and TRBJ1-2): DAMVIQNPRYQVTQFGKPVTLSCSQTLNHNVMYWYQQKSSQAPKLLFHYYDKDFNNEADTPDNFQSRRPNTSFCFLDIRSPGLGDTAMYLCATAEQGLASNGYTFGSGTRLTVV.

This clonotype was picked up many times. V and J are TRBV6-2 or TRBV6-3 and TRBJ2-2; 8 bases agree with TRBD1. Germline V gene data show CDR1 as MNHEY and CDR2 as SVGEGT. With V trimmed by 7 bases and J by 4 bases, 8 bases remained unmatched. CDR3 length: 15 residues. This chain's CDR3 is CASNLVGTGTGELFF. The CDR3 DNA is TGTGCCAGCAATTTAGTCGGGACAGGCACCGGGGAGCTGTTTTTT.

On this clonotype: The junction departs from germline at one end; a sequencing error may be responsible. V gene TRBV15 combines with J gene TRBJ2-3; no definite D call. Germline values: CDR1 LNHNV, CDR2 YYDKDF (reference sequence). The CDR3 extends over 15 amino acids. DNA for the CDR3: TGTGCCTCCAGTCACCGGACCGAACTGTCAGATACGCAGTATTTT. Translation: CASSHRTELSDTQYF.

The sample holds a few counts of this clonotype. As DNA, the CDR3 is TGCGCCAGCAGCTTGGAGATAGCGGGAGTATGGAACATTCAGTACTTC. It codes for CASSLEIAGVWNIQYF. The chain recombines TRBV5-1 with TRBJ2-4; 9 positions agree with TRBD2. CDR1 and CDR2 from the germline V gene are SGHRS and YFSETQ. The CDR3 runs to 16 residues. Trimming took 0 bases from V and 7 from J; bases not matched to a gene: 8.

The chain is built from TRBV9 and TRBJ2-2; the D is unclear. The ends were cut back, 3 bases at V and 2 bases at J, with 11 bases in the middle. Germline CDR1 reads SGDLS; CDR2 reads YYNGEE. This CDR3 is 15 amino acids long. In DNA form, the CDR3 reads TGTGCCAGCAGCGAGGACGGGCCAAACACCGGGGAGCTGTTTTTT. Its translation: CASSEDGPNTGELFF.

There are many counts of this clonotype. The chain uses TRBV29-1 and TRBJ2-5; D may be TRBD2 (5 bases). The CDR3 sequence is 14 residues long. Per the germline V gene, CDR1 is SQVTM and CDR2 is ANQGSEA. V lost 5 bases to trimming and J lost 4 bases, with 17 bases between them. CDR3 sequence: CSVRTADSGETQYF. The CDR3 DNA reads as TGCAGCGTTCGGACTGCAGATTCCGGAGAGACCCAGTACTTC.

This clonotype was counted many times. This CDR3 reads CASSLTENTEAFF. CDR3 coding DNA: TGTGCCAGCAGCTTAACAGAGAACACTGAAGCTTTCTTT. The V and J genes are TRBV12-3 or TRBV12-4 and TRBJ1-1; D gene ambiguous. V was clipped by 6 bases and J by 1 base, with 9 bases between them. The CDR3 has 13 residues.

This clonotype was observed many times. The CDR3 is CASSLVRVSNTEAFF. The CDR3, as DNA: TGCGCCAGCAGCTTGGTGAGGGTCTCAAACACTGAAGCTTTCTTT. This sequence joins TRBV5-1 and TRBJ1-1; no clear D gene. The CDR3 has 15 residues. The V gene's germline CDR1 is SGHRS and CDR2 YFSETQ. Trimming cost V 0 bases and J 2 bases, with 11 bases left between them.

The chain uses TRBV12-3 or TRBV12-4 and TRBJ2-5; D not resolved. V lost 6 bases and J lost 6, with 14 bases in between. This CDR3 has 13 residues. The CDR3 DNA reads as TGTGCCAGCAGACCTCGGGCCCCGAAGACCCAGTACTTC. This translates into CASRPRAPKTQYF.

This clonotype was seen just once. This chain connects TRBV7-9 to TRBJ2-1; 11 bases align to TRBD2. Germline lookup yields CDR1 SEHNR and CDR2 FQNEAQ (reference sequence). The CDR3 spans 14 residues. J lost 9 bases, V lost 5 bases, and 6 bases had no gene match. In nucleotides, the CDR3 is TGTGCCAGCAGCCCCCTAGCGGGAGGTGGTGAGCAGTTCTTC. Its translation is CASSPLAGGGEQFF.

The chain links TRBV20-1 to TRBJ2-4; perhaps TRBD1 as D (6 bases). V was cut by 3 bases and J by 1 base, with 22 bases left in between. Germline V lookup: CDR1 DFQATT, CDR2 SNEGSKA (reference sequence). The CDR3 runs 18 residues. CDR3 residues: CSASLGQGRSGAKNIQYF. The CDR3 bases are TGCAGTGCTAGTTTAGGCCAGGGGCGATCCGGGGCCAAAAACATTCAGTACTTC.

The DNA of the CDR3 is TGCGCCAGATACGGGACTTTTCAAGAGACCCAGTACTTC. Protein product: CARYGTFQETQYF. The rearrangement uses TRBV10-2 and TRBJ2-5, with D perhaps TRBD2 (6 bases). With 9 bases removed from V and 2 bases from J, the gap between germline ends came to 13 bases. Germline assignment: CDR1 WSHSY and CDR2 SAAADI. The CDR3 is made up of 13 amino acids.

This clonotype was seen at least ten times. The chain's CDR3 is CASSTTGAQEQFF. For the CDR3, the DNA is TGTGCCAGCAGCACCACCGGGGCCCAAGAGCAGTTCTTC. The genes are TRBV7-9 and TRBJ2-1; D assignment may be TRBD1 or TRBD2 (5 bases each). The CDR3 is 13 amino acids. Trimming stripped 5 bases from V and 10 bases from J, with 15 bases between. The V gene's germline CDR1 is SEHNR and CDR2 FQNEAQ (reference sequence).

This sequence joins TRBV9 and TRBJ1-5; D remains ambiguous. Trimming left V 0 bases short and J 5 bases short, with 9 bases between. Per germline, CDR1 SGDLS and CDR2 YYNGEE. The CDR3 has 14 residues. CDR3 protein: CASSVGTGDQPQHF. As DNA, the CDR3 is TGTGCCAGCAGCGTAGGTACCGGCGATCAGCCCCAGCATTTT.

The chain combines TRBV5-1 with TRBJ1-2; TRBD1 matches at 7 bases. V lost 4 bases, J lost 3 bases, and 3 bases stayed unmatched. The V gene's germline CDR1 is SGHRS and CDR2 YFSETQ. CDR3 size: 13 residues. CDR3 residues: CASSGGTDYGYTF. In DNA form, the CDR3 reads TGCGCCAGCAGCGGAGGGACAGACTATGGCTACACCTTC.

This clonotype was seen at least ten times. The chain has TRBV3-1 and TRBJ2-4; D uncertain. V dropped 2 bases and J dropped 0 bases, with 5 bases sitting between them. The germline gives CDR1 LGHDT, CDR2 YNNKEL (reference sequence). CDR3 size: 14 residues. As DNA, the CDR3 is TGTGCCAGCAGCCAATCAAGAGCCAAAAACATTCAGTACTTC. It specifies CASSQSRAKNIQYF.